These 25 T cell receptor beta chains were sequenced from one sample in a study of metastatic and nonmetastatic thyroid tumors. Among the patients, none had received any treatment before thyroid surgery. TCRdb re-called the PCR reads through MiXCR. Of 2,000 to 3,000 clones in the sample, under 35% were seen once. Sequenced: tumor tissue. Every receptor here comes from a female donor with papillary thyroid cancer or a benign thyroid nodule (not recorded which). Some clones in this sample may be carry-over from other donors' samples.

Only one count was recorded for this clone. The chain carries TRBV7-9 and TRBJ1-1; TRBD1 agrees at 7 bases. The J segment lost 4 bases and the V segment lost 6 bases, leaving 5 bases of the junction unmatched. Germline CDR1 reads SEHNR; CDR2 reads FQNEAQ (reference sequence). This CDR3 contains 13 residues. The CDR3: CASSSGGPTEAFF. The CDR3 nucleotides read TGTGCCAGCAGTTCAGGGGGGCCCACTGAAGCTTTCTTT.

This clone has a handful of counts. CDR3 loop: CASSFGQPQHF. In nucleotides, the CDR3 is TGTGCCAGCAGTTTCGGACAGCCCCAGCATTTT. The V gene is TRBV28, the J gene TRBJ1-5; D is undetermined. The CDR3 contains 11 residues. Germline loops: CDR1 MDHEN, CDR2 SYDVKM. Deletions cut 3 bases from V and 7 bases from J, with 4 bases between.

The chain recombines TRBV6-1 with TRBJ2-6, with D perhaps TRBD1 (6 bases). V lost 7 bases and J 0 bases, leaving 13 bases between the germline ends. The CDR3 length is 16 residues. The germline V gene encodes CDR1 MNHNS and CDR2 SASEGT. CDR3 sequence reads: CASIRDTSSGANVLTF. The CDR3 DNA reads TGTGCCAGCATCCGGGACACGAGCTCTGGGGCCAACGTCCTGACTTTC.

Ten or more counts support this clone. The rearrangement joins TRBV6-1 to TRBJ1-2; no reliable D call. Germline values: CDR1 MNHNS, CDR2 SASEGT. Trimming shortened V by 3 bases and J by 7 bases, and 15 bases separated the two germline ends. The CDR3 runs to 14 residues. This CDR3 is CASSDATAISGYTF. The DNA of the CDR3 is TGTGCCAGCAGTGACGCAACAGCGATCTCTGGCTACACCTTC.

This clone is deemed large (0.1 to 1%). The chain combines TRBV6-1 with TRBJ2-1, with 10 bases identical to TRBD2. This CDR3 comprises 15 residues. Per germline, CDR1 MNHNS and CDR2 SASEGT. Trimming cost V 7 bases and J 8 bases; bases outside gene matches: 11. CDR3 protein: CASTYLLAGNDEQFF. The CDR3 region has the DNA TGTGCCAGCACATATTTACTAGCGGGAAACGATGAGCAGTTCTTC.

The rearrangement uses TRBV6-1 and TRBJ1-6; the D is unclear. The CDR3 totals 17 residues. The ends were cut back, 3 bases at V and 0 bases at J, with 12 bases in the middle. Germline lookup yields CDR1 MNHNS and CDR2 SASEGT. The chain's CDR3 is CASSEFVGSSYNSPLHF. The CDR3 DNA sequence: TGTGCCAGCAGTGAGTTTGTAGGAAGCTCCTATAATTCACCCCTCCACTTT.

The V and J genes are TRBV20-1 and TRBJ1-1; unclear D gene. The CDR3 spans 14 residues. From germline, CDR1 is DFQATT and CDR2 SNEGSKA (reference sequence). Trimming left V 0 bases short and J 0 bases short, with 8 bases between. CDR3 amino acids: CSAREGSVNTEAFF. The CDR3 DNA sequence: TGCAGTGCTAGAGAGGGGTCGGTGAACACTGAAGCTTTCTTT.

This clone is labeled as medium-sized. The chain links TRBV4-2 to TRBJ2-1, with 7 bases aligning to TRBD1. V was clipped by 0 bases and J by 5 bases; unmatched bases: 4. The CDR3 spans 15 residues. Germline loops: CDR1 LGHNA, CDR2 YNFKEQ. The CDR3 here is CASSQDGTENNEQFF. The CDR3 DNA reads TGTGCCAGCAGCCAAGACGGGACAGAAAACAATGAGCAGTTCTTC.

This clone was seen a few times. The CDR3 nucleotides read TGTGCCAGCAGTCTCCGGGGAAACACCATATATTTT. Protein sequence: CASSLRGNTIYF. The chain is built from TRBV12-3 or TRBV12-4 and TRBJ1-3; D gene unclear. V was cut by 5 bases and J by 4 bases, with 6 bases left in between. The CDR3 extends over 12 amino acids.

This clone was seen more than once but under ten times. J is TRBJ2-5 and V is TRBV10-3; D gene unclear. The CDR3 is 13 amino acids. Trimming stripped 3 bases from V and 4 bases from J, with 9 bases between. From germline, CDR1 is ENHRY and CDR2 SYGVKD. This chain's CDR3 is CAISEMQRETQYF. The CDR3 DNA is TGTGCCATCAGTGAAATGCAGAGAGAGACCCAGTACTTC.

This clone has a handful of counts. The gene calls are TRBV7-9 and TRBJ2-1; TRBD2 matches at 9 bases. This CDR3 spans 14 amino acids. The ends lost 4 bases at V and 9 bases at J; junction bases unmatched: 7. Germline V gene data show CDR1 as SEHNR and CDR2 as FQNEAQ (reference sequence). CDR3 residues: CASSWREGHTEQFF. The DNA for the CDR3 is TGTGCCAGCAGCTGGCGGGAGGGCCACACTGAGCAGTTCTTC.

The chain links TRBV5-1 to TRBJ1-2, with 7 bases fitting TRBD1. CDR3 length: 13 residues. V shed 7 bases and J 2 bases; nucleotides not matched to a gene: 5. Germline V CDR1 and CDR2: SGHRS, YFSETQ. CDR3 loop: CASSGQANYGYTF. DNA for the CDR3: TGCGCCAGCTCCGGACAGGCCAACTATGGCTACACCTTC.

The chain's CDR3 is CASSYSGYNEQFF. CDR3 bases: TGTGCCAGCAGTTACTCGGGCTACAATGAGCAGTTCTTC. This rearrangement joins TRBV6-6 to TRBJ2-1; D is undetermined. The germline V and J ends were trimmed by 0 bases and 3 bases, with 3 bases remaining between them. This CDR3 comprises 13 residues. CDR1 is MNHNY, CDR2 SVGAGI, per germline (reference sequence).

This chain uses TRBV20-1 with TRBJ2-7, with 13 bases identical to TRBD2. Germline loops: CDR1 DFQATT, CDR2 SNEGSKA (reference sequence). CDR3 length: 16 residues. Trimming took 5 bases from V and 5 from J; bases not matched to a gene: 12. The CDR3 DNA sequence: TGCAGTGCTCCAGGACTAGCGGGAGCGGCAGGCGACGAGCAGTACTTC. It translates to CSAPGLAGAAGDEQYF.

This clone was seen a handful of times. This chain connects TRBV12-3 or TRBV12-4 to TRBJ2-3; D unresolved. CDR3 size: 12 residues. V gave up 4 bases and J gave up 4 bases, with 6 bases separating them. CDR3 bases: TGTGCCAGCAGTTATAACCCAGATACGCAGTATTTT. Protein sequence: CASSYNPDTQYF.

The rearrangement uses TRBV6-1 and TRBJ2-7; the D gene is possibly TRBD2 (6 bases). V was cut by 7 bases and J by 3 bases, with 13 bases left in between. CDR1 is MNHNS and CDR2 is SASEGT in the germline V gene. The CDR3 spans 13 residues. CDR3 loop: CASNPGLNYEQYF. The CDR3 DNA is TGTGCCAGCAACCCGGGACTCAACTACGAGCAGTACTTC.

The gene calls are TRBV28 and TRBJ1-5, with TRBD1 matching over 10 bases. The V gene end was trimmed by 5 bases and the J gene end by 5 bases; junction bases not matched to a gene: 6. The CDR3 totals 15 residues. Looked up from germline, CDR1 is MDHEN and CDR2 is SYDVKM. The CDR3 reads CASSPSGTGDQPQHF. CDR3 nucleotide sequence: TGTGCCAGCAGTCCATCCGGGACAGGGGATCAGCCCCAGCATTTT.

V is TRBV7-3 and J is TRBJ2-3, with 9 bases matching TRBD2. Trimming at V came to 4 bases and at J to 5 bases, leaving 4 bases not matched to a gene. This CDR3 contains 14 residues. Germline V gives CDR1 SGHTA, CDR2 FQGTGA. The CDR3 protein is CASSSGLAKDTQYF. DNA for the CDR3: TGTGCCAGCAGCTCGGGACTAGCTAAAGATACGCAGTATTTT.

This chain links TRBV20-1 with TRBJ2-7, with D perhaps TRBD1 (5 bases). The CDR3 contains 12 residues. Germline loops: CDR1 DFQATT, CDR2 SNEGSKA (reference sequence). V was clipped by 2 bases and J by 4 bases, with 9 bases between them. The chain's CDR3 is CSARKTEYEQYF. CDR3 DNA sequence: TGCAGTGCTAGAAAGACAGAGTACGAGCAGTACTTC.

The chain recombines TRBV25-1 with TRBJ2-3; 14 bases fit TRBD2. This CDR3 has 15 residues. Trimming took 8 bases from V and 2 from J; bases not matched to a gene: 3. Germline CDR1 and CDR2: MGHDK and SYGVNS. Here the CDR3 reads CASGLAGGHTDTQYF. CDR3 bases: TGTGCCAGCGGACTAGCGGGAGGTCACACAGATACGCAGTATTTT.

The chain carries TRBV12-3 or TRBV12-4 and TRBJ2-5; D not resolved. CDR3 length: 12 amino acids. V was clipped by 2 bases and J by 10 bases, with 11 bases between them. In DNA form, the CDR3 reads TGTGCCAGCAGTTTAAAACCTGGGGACCAGTACTTC. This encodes CASSLKPGDQYF.

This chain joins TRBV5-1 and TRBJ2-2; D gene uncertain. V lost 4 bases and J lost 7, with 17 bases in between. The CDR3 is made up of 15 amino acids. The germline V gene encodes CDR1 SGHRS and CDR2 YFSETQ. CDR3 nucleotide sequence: TGCGCCAGCAGCCGCCGGCCCGACGGTAGCGGGGAGCTGTTTTTT. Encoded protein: CASSRRPDGSGELFF.

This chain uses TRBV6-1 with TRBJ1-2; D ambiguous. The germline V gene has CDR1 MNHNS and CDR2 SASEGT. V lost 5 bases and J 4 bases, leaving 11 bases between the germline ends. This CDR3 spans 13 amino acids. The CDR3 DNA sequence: TGTGCCAGCAGTCGCCCCGGGTTCTATGGCTACACCTTC. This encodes CASSRPGFYGYTF.

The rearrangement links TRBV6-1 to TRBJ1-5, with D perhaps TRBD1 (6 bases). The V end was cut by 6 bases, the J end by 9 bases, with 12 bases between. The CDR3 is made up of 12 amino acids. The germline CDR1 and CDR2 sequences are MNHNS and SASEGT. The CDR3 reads CASSKGTRPQHF. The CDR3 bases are TGTGCCAGCAGCAAGGGGACAAGGCCCCAGCATTTT.

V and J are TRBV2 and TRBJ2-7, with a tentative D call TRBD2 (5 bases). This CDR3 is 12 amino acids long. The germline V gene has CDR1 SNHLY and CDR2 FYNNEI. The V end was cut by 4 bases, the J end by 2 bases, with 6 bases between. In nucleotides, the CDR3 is TGTGCCAGCAGTGTCGGGGCCTACGAGCAGTACTTC. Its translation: CASSVGAYEQYF.